This T cell receptor (beta chain) stems from a study of T cells after yellow fever vaccination (dated by TCRdb to the late 2010s). Concerning the study at large: The SMART-Seq v4 Ultra Low Input RNA kit was used to prepare libraries from fractions with low cell numbers. Bulk TCR alpha and beta repertoires were sequenced longitudinally to track T-cell clones before and after primary and booster YFV17D yellow fever vaccination. Two healthy male donors made up the cohort, one aged 18 to 29 years and the other aged 30 to 40 years. Bulk PBMC replicates and cell subsets were isolated from blood drawn at multiple timepoints before and after both primary and secondary immunization. Results and caveats for the whole study, not just this receptor: The secondary T-cell response was found to be weaker but faster than the primary response, with a peak reached on day 5 rather than on day 15. FACS-sorted repertoires could contain abundant contaminating clonotypes from the bulk population, so computational filtering was required. The study included only a couple of donors, which limits how far the findings can be generalized. A small fraction of clonotypes showed up in both the CD4 and CD8 compartments, probably as a result of convergent recombination. After the booster, most clones that had expanded after primary vaccination were detected again (around 97% of CD4 and 88% of CD8), suggesting broad maintenance of memory.

Taken from the germline V gene (reference sequence), the CDR1 and CDR2 loops are MNHEY and SMNVEV. The CDR3 has 14 amino acids, counting the end cysteine and phenylalanine. The CDR3 DNA has 42 bases and is translated from base 1. Relative to germline, V is 5 bases shorter and J is 4 bases shorter, with 14 bases between their ends. TCR cDNA was synthesized by 5'RACE template switching, which introduced a universal primer site and unique molecular identifiers. Priming for cDNA synthesis came from both the TCR alpha and TCR beta constant segments. Library amplification involved two PCR steps, and the second step added sample barcodes and sequencing adapters. Libraries were sequenced on Illumina HiSeq 2500 (2x100 bp) or NovaSeq (2x150 bp). The authors' pipeline ran thus. MIGEC was used to demultiplex reads and collapse the reads into UMI consensus sequences, and MiXCR was used for V(D)J alignment. Clonotypes responding to the vaccine were identified with edgeR on replicate PBMC samples, with the criteria of FDR below 0.01 and a log2 fold change above 5 up to day 15. Bulk clonotypes were assigned CD4 or CD8 identity according to which sequenced CD4 or CD8 repertoire held them at higher abundance. TCRdb trimmed public reads at Q25 via fastp, called clones via MiXCR and kept in-frame beta chains. Identical CDR3 proteins give one entry, which carries the most common genes and DNA. The V and J calls shown here were made by TCRdb, not taken from the authors' results. The sample profile shows 300,000 to 450,000 distinct CDR3 sequences; 8.1% of them were found once. The ten top clones hold about 16% of the sample.

This clonotype appeared a few times. Its target antigen remains unknown. Nothing much larger sits one base from this clone, and base qualities are not available. This specimen's treatment or condition label, per the study, means: live attenuated yellow fever vaccine strain. At each blood-draw timepoint, two biological replicates of bulk PBMCs were collected. A standard Ficoll-Paque protocol was used to isolate PBMCs from peripheral blood. TriZol was used to extract RNA from bulk PBMCs, from CD4 and CD8 fractions, and from dextramer-positive and dextramer-negative fractions. The sequence is built from TRBV27 and TRBJ1-2; the D gene is possibly TRBD1, with 5 bases matching. The sample here was PBMCs, taken about 41 days after the first yellow fever vaccination. The TCR comes from a young man who received the YFV17D yellow fever vaccine. At the DNA level, the sequence is TGTGCCAGCAGTCCCCAGGGCTCTCCCTATGGCTACACCTTC. Translated, this is CASSPQGSPYGYTF.